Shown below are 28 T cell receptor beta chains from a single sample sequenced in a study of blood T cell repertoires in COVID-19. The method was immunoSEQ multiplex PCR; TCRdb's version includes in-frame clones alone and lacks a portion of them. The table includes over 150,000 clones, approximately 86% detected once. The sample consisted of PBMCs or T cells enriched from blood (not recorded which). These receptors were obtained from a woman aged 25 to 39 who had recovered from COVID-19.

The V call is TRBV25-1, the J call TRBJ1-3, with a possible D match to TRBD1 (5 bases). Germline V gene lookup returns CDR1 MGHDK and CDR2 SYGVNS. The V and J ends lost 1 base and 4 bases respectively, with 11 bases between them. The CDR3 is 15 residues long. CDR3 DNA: TGTGCCAGCAGTGAATTCGGGGGTCCCGGAAACACCATATATTTT. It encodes CASSEFGGPGNTIYF.

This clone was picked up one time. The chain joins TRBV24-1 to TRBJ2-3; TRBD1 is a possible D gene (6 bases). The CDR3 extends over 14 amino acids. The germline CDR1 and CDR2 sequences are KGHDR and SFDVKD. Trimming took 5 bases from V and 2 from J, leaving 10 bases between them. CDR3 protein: CATSATGNTDTQYF. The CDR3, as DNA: TGTGCCACCAGTGCAACAGGGAACACAGATACGCAGTATTTT.

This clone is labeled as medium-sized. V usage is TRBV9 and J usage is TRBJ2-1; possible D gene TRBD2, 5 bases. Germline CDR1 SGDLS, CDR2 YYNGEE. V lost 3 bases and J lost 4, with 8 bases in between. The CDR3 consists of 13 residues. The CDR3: CASSDGEYNEQFF. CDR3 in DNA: TGTGCCAGCAGCGACGGGGAATACAATGAGCAGTTCTTC.

The CDR3 DNA is TGCAGTGCTAGTGTGTCTAGCGGTCGGGAGACCCAGTACTTC. Protein product: CSASVSSGRETQYF. J is TRBJ2-5 and V is TRBV20-1; TRBD2 matches at 7 bases. V shed 3 bases and J 5 bases; nucleotides not matched to a gene: 9. Germline loops: CDR1 DFQATT, CDR2 SNEGSKA (reference sequence). The CDR3 consists of 14 residues.

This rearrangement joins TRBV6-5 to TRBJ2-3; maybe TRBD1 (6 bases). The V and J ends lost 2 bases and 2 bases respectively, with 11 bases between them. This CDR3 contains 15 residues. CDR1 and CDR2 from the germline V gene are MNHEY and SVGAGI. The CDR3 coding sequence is TGTGCCAGCAGTTACGCCAGGGGACACACAGATACGCAGTATTTT. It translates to CASSYARGHTDTQYF.

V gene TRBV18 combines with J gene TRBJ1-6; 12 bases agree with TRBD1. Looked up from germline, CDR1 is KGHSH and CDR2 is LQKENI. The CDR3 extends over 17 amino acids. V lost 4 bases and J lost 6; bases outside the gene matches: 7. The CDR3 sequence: CASSLYRDRGPNSPLHF. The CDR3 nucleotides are TGTGCCAGCTCACTTTACCGGGACAGGGGGCCTAATTCACCCCTCCACTTT.

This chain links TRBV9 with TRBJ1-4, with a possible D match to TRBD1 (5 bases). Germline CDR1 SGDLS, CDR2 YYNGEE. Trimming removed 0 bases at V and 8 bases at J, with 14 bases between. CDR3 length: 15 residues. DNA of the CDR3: TGTGCCAGCAGCGTAGCAGCCCAGGGTGACGAAAAACTGTTTTTT. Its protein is CASSVAAQGDEKLFF.

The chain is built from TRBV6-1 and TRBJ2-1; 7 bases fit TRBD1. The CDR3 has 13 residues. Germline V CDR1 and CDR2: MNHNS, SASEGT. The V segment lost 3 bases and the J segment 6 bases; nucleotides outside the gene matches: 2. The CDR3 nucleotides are TGTGCCAGCAGTGAGGGACAGTCCAATGAGCAGTTCTTC. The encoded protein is CASSEGQSNEQFF.

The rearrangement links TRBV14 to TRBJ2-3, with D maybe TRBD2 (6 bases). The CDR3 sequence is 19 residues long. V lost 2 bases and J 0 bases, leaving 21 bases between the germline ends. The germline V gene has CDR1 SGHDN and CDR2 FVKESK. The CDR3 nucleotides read TGTGCCAGCAGCCAACACCTAGGGACTTGGGGTTTTAGCACAGATACGCAGTATTTT. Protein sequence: CASSQHLGTWGFSTDTQYF.

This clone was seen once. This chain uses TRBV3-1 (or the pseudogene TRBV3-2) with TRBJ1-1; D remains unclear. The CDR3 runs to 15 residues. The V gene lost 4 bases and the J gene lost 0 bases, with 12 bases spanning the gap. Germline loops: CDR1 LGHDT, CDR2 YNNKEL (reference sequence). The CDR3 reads CASSPRGDMNTEAFF. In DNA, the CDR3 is TGTGCCAGCAGCCCGCGGGGAGATATGAACACTGAAGCTTTCTTT.

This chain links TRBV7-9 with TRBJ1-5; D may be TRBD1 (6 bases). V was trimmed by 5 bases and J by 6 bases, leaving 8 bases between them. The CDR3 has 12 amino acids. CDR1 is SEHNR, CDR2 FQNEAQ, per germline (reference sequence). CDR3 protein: CASSPQGQPQHF. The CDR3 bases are TGTGCCAGCAGCCCACAGGGTCAGCCCCAGCATTTT.

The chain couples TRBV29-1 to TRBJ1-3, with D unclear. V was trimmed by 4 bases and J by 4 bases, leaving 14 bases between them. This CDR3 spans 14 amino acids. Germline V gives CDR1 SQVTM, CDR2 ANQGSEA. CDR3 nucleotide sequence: TGCAGCGTTGGAGAGGGCGAGCGGGGAAACACCATATATTTT. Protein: CSVGEGERGNTIYF. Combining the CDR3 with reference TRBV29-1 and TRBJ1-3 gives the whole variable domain SAVISQKPSRDICQRGTSLTIQCQVDSQVTMMFWYRQQPGQSLTLIATANQGSEATYESGFVIDKFPISRPNLTFSTLTVSNMSPEDSSIYLCSVGEGERGNTIYFGEGSWLTVV.

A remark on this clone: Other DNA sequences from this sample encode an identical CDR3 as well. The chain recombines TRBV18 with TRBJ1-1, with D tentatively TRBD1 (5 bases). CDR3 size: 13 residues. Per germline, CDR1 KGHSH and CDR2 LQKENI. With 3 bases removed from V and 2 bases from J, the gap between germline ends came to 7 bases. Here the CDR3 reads CASSPQGNTEAFF. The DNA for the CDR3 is TGTGCCAGCTCACCGCAGGGTAACACTGAAGCTTTCTTT.

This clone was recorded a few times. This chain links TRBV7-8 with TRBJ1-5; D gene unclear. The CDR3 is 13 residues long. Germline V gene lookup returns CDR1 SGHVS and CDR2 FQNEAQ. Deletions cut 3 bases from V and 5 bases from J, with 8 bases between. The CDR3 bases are TGTGCCAGCAGCTTTTATACAGATCAGCCCCAGCATTTT. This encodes CASSFYTDQPQHF.

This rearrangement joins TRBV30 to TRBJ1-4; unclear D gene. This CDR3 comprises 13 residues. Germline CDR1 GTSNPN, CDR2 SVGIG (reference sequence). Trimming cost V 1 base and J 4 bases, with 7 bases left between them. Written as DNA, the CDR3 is TGTGCCTGGAGTGCAGATCATAATGAAAAACTGTTTTTT. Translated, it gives CAWSADHNEKLFF.

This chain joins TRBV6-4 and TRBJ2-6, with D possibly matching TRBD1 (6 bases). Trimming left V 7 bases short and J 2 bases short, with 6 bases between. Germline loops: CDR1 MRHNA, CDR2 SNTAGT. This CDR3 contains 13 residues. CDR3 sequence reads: CASKGAGANVLTF. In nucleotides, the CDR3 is TGTGCCAGCAAGGGGGCTGGGGCCAACGTCCTGACTTTC.

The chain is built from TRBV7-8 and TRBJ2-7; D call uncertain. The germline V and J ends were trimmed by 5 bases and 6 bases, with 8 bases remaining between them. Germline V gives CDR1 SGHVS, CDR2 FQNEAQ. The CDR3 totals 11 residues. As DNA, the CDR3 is TGTGCCAGCAGCCCCCTTTCCGAGCAGTACTTC. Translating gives CASSPLSEQYF.

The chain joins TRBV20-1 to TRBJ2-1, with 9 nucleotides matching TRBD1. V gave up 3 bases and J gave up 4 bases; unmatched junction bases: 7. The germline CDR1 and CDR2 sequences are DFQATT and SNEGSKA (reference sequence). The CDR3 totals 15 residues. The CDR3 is CSASTGTGIYNEQFF. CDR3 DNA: TGCAGTGCTAGTACCGGGACAGGGATATACAATGAGCAGTTCTTC.

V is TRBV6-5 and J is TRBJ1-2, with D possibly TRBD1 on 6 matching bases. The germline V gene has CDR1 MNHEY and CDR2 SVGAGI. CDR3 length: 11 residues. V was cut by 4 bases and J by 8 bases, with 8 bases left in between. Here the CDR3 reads CASSFRGGYTF. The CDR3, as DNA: TGTGCCAGCAGTTTTAGGGGGGGCTACACCTTC.

CDR3 amino acids: CASSHPSGRGNTEAFF. In DNA, the CDR3 is TGTGCCAGCAGTCACCCCTCCGGCAGGGGCAACACTGAAGCTTTCTTT. The rearrangement joins TRBV7-9 to TRBJ1-1; D is perhaps TRBD1 (6 bases). The CDR3 runs to 16 residues. V dropped 6 bases and J dropped 2 bases, with 19 bases sitting between them. Per germline, CDR1 SEHNR and CDR2 FQNEAQ (reference sequence).

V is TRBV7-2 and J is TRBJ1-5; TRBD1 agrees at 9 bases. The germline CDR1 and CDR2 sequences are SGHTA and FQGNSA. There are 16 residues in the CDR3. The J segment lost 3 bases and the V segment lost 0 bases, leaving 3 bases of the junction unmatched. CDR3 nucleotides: TGTGCCAGCAGCTTAGCGAACAGGGGGCTCAATCAGCCCCAGCATTTT. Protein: CASSLANRGLNQPQHF.

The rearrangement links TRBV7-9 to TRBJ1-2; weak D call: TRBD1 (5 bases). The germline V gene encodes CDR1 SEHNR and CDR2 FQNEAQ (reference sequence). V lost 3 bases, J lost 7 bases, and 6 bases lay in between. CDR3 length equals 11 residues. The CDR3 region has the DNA TGTGCCAGCAGCTTGGGGGGTGGCTACACCTTC. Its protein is CASSLGGGYTF.

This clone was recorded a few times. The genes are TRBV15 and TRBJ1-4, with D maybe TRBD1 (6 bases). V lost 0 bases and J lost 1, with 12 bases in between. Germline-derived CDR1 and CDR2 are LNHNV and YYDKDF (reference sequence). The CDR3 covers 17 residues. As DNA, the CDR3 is TGTGCCACCAGCAGAGAAGGGACACGGATAACTAATGAAAAACTGTTTTTT. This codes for CATSREGTRITNEKLFF.

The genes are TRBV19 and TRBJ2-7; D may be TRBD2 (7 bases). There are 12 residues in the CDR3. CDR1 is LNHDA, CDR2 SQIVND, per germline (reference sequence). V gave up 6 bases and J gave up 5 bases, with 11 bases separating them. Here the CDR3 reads CASSWGGDEQYF. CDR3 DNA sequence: TGTGCCAGTAGCTGGGGGGGCGACGAGCAGTACTTC.

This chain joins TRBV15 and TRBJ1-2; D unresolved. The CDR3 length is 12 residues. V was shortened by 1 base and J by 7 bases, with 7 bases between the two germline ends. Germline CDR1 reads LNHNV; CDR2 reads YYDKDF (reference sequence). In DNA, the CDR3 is TGTGCCACCAGCAGAGCTCGGTTTGGCTACACCTTC. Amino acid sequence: CATSRARFGYTF.

The CDR3, as DNA: TGTGCCAGCAGTTACCCACGGGATCTTAGCAATCAGCCCCAGCATTTT. Protein sequence: CASSYPRDLSNQPQHF. V usage is TRBV6-2 or TRBV6-3 and J usage is TRBJ1-5; D call uncertain. CDR1 and CDR2 from the germline V gene are MNHEY and SVGEGT. The CDR3 has 16 amino acids. Trimming pared 2 bases from V and 0 bases from J, leaving 11 bases between.

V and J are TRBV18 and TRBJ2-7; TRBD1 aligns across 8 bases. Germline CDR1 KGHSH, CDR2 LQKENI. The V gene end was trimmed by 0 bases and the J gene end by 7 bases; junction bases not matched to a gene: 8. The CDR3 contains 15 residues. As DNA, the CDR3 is TGTGCCAGCTCACCACCGTTGGACACAGGGGGGGAGCAGTACTTC. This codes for CASSPPLDTGGEQYF.

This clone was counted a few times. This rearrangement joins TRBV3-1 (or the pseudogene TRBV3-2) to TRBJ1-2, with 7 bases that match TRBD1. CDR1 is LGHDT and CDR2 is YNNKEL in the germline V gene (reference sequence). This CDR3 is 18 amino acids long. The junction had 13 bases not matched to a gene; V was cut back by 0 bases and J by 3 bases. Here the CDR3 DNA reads TGTGCCAGCAGCCAAGAATCAGCGGAGGGGGCGAGGTACTATGGCTACACCTTC. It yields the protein CASSQESAEGARYYGYTF.